This passage covers 17 T cell receptor beta chains from one sample sequenced in a study of cytomegalovirus exposure and HLA in healthy donors. The PCR ran on 60 Vbeta and 13 Jbeta primers. Clones were sequenced by immunoSEQ multiplex PCR, and TCRdb holds only the in-frame ones, with some missing. Among more than 110,000 clones listed, approximately 82% were seen once. What was sequenced was PBMCs. The receptors were sampled from a man aged 30 to 39 in good health and CMV-seropositive.

The rearrangement uses TRBV27 and TRBJ2-3; 8 positions match TRBD2. CDR1 is MNHEY and CDR2 is SMNVEV in the germline V gene (reference sequence). The CDR3 has 15 amino acids. J was trimmed by 5 bases and V by 2 bases; bases with no gene match: 6. The CDR3 DNA is TGTGCCAGCAGTTTAAGAGCGGGAGTGATAGATACGCAGTATTTT. Amino acid sequence: CASSLRAGVIDTQYF.

CDR3 protein: CASSSTGGISDTQYF. The CDR3 DNA is TGTGCCAGCAGCTCCACAGGGGGCATATCAGATACGCAGTATTTT. The rearrangement links TRBV7-3 to TRBJ2-3; 9 bases line up with TRBD1. Germline loops: CDR1 SGHTA, CDR2 FQGTGA. The CDR3 spans 15 residues. V shed 4 bases and J 4 bases; nucleotides not matched to a gene: 6.

This clone was detected only once. V usage is TRBV25-1 and J usage is TRBJ2-7; 10 positions match TRBD2. The CDR3 contains 15 residues. Germline V gene sequence: CDR1 MGHDK, CDR2 SYGVNS. V lost 10 bases and J lost 3; bases outside the gene matches: 12. The CDR3 nucleotides are TGTGCCACAACTCCTCCGGGACTAGCGTTCTACGAGCAGTACTTC. It is translated as CATTPPGLAFYEQYF.

The genes are TRBV6-5 and TRBJ1-1; TRBD1 agrees at 9 bases. V lost 0 bases, J lost 4 bases, and 3 bases stayed unmatched. Looked up from germline, CDR1 is MNHEY and CDR2 is SVGAGI. CDR3 length: 15 residues. The CDR3 DNA sequence: TGTGCCAGCAGTTACTCGGGACAGGGACCCACTGAAGCTTTCTTT. This gives the protein CASSYSGQGPTEAFF.

CDR3 amino acids: CASSIIQGAGSGANVLTF. In nucleotides, the CDR3 is TGTGCCAGTAGTATTATCCAGGGGGCAGGCTCTGGGGCCAACGTCCTGACTTTC. The chain links TRBV19 to TRBJ2-6; TRBD1 agrees at 8 bases. This CDR3 is 18 amino acids long. Germline V CDR1 and CDR2: LNHDA, SQIVND (reference sequence). V dropped 3 bases and J dropped 0; count of bases not matched to a gene: 7.

The genes are TRBV5-5 and TRBJ2-1; TRBD2 aligns across 8 bases. Germline trimming cut 2 bases from V and 7 bases from J; bases unmatched to any gene: 5. Germline CDR1 reads SGHKS; CDR2 reads YYEKEE (reference sequence). This CDR3 is 14 amino acids long. CDR3 in DNA: TGTGCCAGCAGCTTACCGGGAGGGCCAAATGAGCAGTTCTTC. Its translation: CASSLPGGPNEQFF.

The table lists this clone with many counts. This rearrangement joins TRBV15 to TRBJ2-2; 10 bases agree with TRBD2. Germline loops: CDR1 LNHNV, CDR2 YYDKDF (reference sequence). The CDR3 runs to 15 residues. J gave up 3 bases and V 5 bases, and 3 bases lay outside the gene matches. CDR3 residues: CATSVGLADTGELFF. The CDR3 DNA reads TGTGCCACCAGCGTAGGACTAGCGGACACCGGGGAGCTGTTTTTT.

The chain employs TRBV2 and TRBJ1-5; D remains unclear. Germline loops: CDR1 SNHLY, CDR2 FYNNEI. The CDR3 contains 12 residues. Trimming removed 6 bases from V and 3 bases from J, with 6 bases in between. The CDR3 loop reads CASSGDNQPQHF. As DNA, the CDR3 is TGTGCCAGCAGCGGTGACAATCAGCCCCAGCATTTT.

The chain couples TRBV5-1 to TRBJ1-5; no clear D. CDR3 size: 13 residues. The germline CDR1 and CDR2 sequences are SGHRS and YFSETQ. Trimming shortened V by 2 bases and J by 5 bases, and 8 bases separated the two germline ends. For the CDR3, the DNA is TGCGCCAGCAGCTTTAACTACGATCAGCCCCAGCATTTT. It yields the protein CASSFNYDQPQHF.

This sequence joins TRBV7-8 and TRBJ1-5; the D is unclear. V dropped 5 bases and J dropped 7 bases, with 12 bases sitting between them. The CDR3 has 13 residues. Germline V gene lookup returns CDR1 SGHVS and CDR2 FQNEAQ. The CDR3 loop is CASSPSVLQPQHF. CDR3 DNA sequence: TGTGCCAGCAGCCCCTCGGTCCTGCAGCCCCAGCATTTT. The full variable domain, its missing parts supplied by reference TRBV7-8 and TRBJ1-5, is GAGVSQSPRYKVAKRGQDVALRCDPISGHVSLFWYQQALGQGPEFLTYFQNEAQLDKSGLPSDRFFAERPEGSVSTLKIQRTQQEDSAVYLCASSPSVLQPQHFGDGTRLSIL.

V and J are TRBV9 and TRBJ2-7; D not certain. With 0 bases removed from V and 0 bases from J, the gap between germline ends came to 7 bases. The CDR3 is 14 residues long. CDR1 SGDLS and CDR2 YYNGEE come from the germline V gene. The CDR3 loop is CASSVGRSSYEQYF. The CDR3 DNA is TGTGCCAGCAGCGTAGGCCGGAGCTCCTACGAGCAGTACTTC. Looking up the rest from reference TRBV9 and TRBJ2-7 gives the full variable domain: DSGVTQTPKHLITATGQRVTLRCSPRSGDLSVYWYQQSLDQGLQFLIQYYNGEERAKGNILERFSAQQFPDLHSELNLSSLELGDSALYFCASSVGRSSYEQYFGPGTRLTVT.

This clone was detected only once. The rearrangement links TRBV11-2 to TRBJ2-7; D is unclear. The CDR3 is 13 amino acids. The V gene's germline CDR1 is SGHAT and CDR2 FQNNGV. Trimming removed 1 base from V and 3 bases from J, with 7 bases in between. CDR3 loop: CASSLVAFYEQYF. CDR3 coding DNA: TGTGCCAGCAGCTTAGTGGCCTTCTACGAGCAGTACTTC.

This chain uses TRBV9 with TRBJ1-1; 10 positions match TRBD1. The J segment lost 3 bases and the V segment lost 1 base, leaving 3 bases of the junction unmatched. Germline V gene sequence: CDR1 SGDLS, CDR2 YYNGEE. CDR3 length: 15 amino acids. CDR3 coding DNA: TGTGCCAGCAGCGTAACCGGGACAGGGGACACTGAAGCTTTCTTT. As protein: CASSVTGTGDTEAFF.

The chain employs TRBV30 and TRBJ2-7; 9 nucleotides agree with TRBD2. V was pared by 2 bases and J by 6 bases, with 11 bases of the junction left unmatched. This CDR3 has 15 residues. Germline V gene sequence: CDR1 GTSNPN, CDR2 SVGIG (reference sequence). For the CDR3, the DNA is TGTGCCTGGAGTCCGGTGGCGGGGGGGCATGGCGAGCAGTACTTC. It specifies CAWSPVAGGHGEQYF.

J is TRBJ2-7 and V is TRBV6-6; TRBD1 is a possible D gene (5 bases). CDR1 and CDR2 from the germline V gene are MNHNY and SVGAGI (reference sequence). The CDR3 length is 11 residues. The germline V and J ends were trimmed by 6 bases and 6 bases, with 9 bases remaining between them. The CDR3 region has the DNA TGTGCCAGCAGAACTACAGGCGAGCAGTACTTC. This encodes CASRTTGEQYF.

The genes are TRBV7-9 and TRBJ2-3; D remains unclear. Germline V gene data show CDR1 as SEHNR and CDR2 as FQNEAQ (reference sequence). The CDR3 totals 14 residues. V was clipped by 6 bases and J by 0 bases, with 10 bases between them. The CDR3 is CASSVESSTDTQYF. Here the CDR3 DNA reads TGTGCCAGCAGTGTAGAATCTAGCACAGATACGCAGTATTTT.

DNA for the CDR3: TGTGCCAGCTGTTCTACTAGCTCCTACAATGAGCAGTTCTTC. This sequence encodes CASCSTSSYNEQFF. The chain joins TRBV19 to TRBJ2-1, with D tentatively TRBD2 (5 bases). V lost 9 bases and J lost 0, with 12 bases in between. This CDR3 comprises 14 residues. Germline assignment: CDR1 LNHDA and CDR2 SQIVND (reference sequence).